The 10 T cell receptor beta chains presented below share a single source sample, sequenced in a study of cytomegalovirus exposure and HLA in healthy donors. The PCR made use of 60 Vbeta and 13 Jbeta primers. Repertoires were generated with immunoSEQ multiplex PCR, while TCRdb's copy carries only in-frame clones and drops some. Of about 130,000 clones in the sample, under 90% were seen once. The sample was PBMCs. The receptor source for this set is a woman in her 40s in good health and CMV-seronegative.

J is TRBJ2-1 and V is TRBV9; possibly TRBD2 for D (6 bases). CDR3 size: 15 residues. Between the trimmed V and J ends, which lost 4 bases and 0 bases, there was a span of 11 bases. Per the germline V gene, CDR1 is SGDLS and CDR2 is YYNGEE. CDR3 region: CASSRDWSSYNEQFF. CDR3 nucleotides: TGTGCCAGCAGCCGGGACTGGAGCTCCTACAATGAGCAGTTCTTC.

This chain connects TRBV2 to TRBJ1-6; tentative D call: TRBD1 (5 bases). The CDR3 is 14 residues long. Germline V gene data show CDR1 as SNHLY and CDR2 as FYNNEI. The germline V and J ends were trimmed by 6 bases and 9 bases, with 15 bases remaining between them. CDR3 in DNA: TGTGCCAGCAGGAGCAGGGTGTCGAGTTCACCCCTCCACTTT. It is translated as CASRSRVSSSPLHF.

CDR3 sequence: CASSHSYGYTF. CDR3 DNA: TGTGCCAGCAGCCATTCCTATGGCTACACCTTC. The chain combines TRBV5-8 with TRBJ1-2; the D is unclear. The ends were cut back, 4 bases at V and 4 bases at J, with 5 bases in the middle. CDR3 length: 11 residues. Germline V gives CDR1 SGHTS, CDR2 YDEGEE.

The V and J genes are TRBV6-1 and TRBJ1-2; D remains unclear. CDR1 MNHNS and CDR2 SASEGT come from the germline V gene. Deletions cut 6 bases from V and 0 bases from J, with 5 bases between. This CDR3 spans 12 amino acids. This chain's CDR3 is CASRHSNYGYTF. The CDR3 DNA is TGTGCCAGCAGACATTCTAACTATGGCTACACCTTC.

A word on this clone: Sequence at one end of the junction differs from germline and may be a read error. The chain carries TRBV5-1 and TRBJ1-2; D is possibly TRBD1 (5 bases). The CDR3 has 12 amino acids. Germline V lookup: CDR1 SGHRS, CDR2 YFSETQ. CDR3 sequence: CASSLGGDGYPF. CDR3 coding DNA: TGCGCCAGCAGCTTGGGGGGGGATGGCTACCCCTTC. Full variable domain (missing parts from reference TRBV5-1 and TRBJ1-2): KAGVTQTPRYLIKTRGQQVTLSCSPISGHRSVSWYQQTPGQGLQFLFEYFSETQRNKGNFPGRFSGRQFSNSRSEMNVSTLELGDSALYLCASSLGGDGYPFGSGTRLTVV.

V gene TRBV4-1 combines with J gene TRBJ2-3; 9 bases agree with TRBD2. CDR3 size: 16 residues. J lost 1 base, V lost 3 bases, and 5 bases had no gene match. Germline CDR1 is MGHRA and CDR2 is YSYEKL. The CDR3 region has the DNA TGCGCCAGCAGCCATCAGATAGCGGGGGGCACAGATACGCAGTATTTT. It codes for CASSHQIAGGTDTQYF.

The chain is built from TRBV7-2 and TRBJ2-1, with D possibly TRBD1 on 6 matching bases. Germline CDR1 is SGHTA and CDR2 is FQGNSA. CDR3 length: 14 residues. Trimming removed 5 bases at V and 3 bases at J, with 11 bases between. The CDR3 protein is CASSTRTDYNEQFF. CDR3 coding DNA: TGTGCCAGCAGCACAAGGACAGACTACAATGAGCAGTTCTTC.

The rearrangement joins TRBV6-5 to TRBJ1-2; the match to TRBD1 covers 9 bases. This CDR3 is built from 16 residues. J gave up 4 bases and V 2 bases, and 8 bases lay outside the gene matches. The germline V gene encodes CDR1 MNHEY and CDR2 SVGAGI. The CDR3: CASSYAPGQGIYGYTF. CDR3 coding DNA: TGTGCCAGCAGTTACGCACCGGGACAGGGTATCTATGGCTACACCTTC.

This clone was counted between two and nine times. The V call is TRBV23-1, the J call TRBJ2-5; 10 bases line up with TRBD1. The DNA end favors TRBJ2-7, so the J call may be wrong. TRBV23-1 is labeled an ORF, and its function is uncertain. This CDR3 spans 15 amino acids. The CDR3 sequence: CASSPGTGATDEQYF. CDR3 nucleotide sequence: TGCGCCAGCAGTCCCGGGACAGGGGCCACTGACGAGCAGTACTTC.

This chain connects TRBV14 to TRBJ1-1; the D is unclear. The CDR3 has 14 residues. Trimming took off 0 bases at V and 4 bases at J, with 9 bases between the two ends. The germline gives CDR1 SGHDN, CDR2 FVKESK. The CDR3 sequence: CASSQELGVTEAFF. The CDR3 DNA reads TGTGCCAGCAGCCAAGAGCTGGGCGTCACTGAAGCTTTCTTT.